The 29 T cell receptor beta chains reported below all come from one sample, sequenced in a study of cytomegalovirus exposure and HLA in healthy donors. PCR used 60 Vbeta primers and 13 Jbeta primers. Some clones are missing from TCRdb's copy, which holds only in-frame ones; the method was immunoSEQ multiplex PCR. The sample has about 160,000 clones, approximately 72% seen once. The source material was PBMCs. The receptors derive from a man in his forties in good health and CMV-seropositive.

The sample holds a few counts of this clone. The gene calls are TRBV4-3 and TRBJ2-2; D perhaps matches TRBD1 (5 bases). V lost 4 bases and J lost 0, with 9 bases in between. Germline loops: CDR1 LGHNA, CDR2 YSLEER. This CDR3 has 15 residues. This CDR3 reads CASSRLTANTGELFF. DNA of the CDR3: TGCGCCAGCAGCCGCCTGACAGCGAACACCGGGGAGCTGTTTTTT.

Points on this clone: Sequence at one end of the junction differs from germline and may be a read error. Written as DNA, the CDR3 is TGTGCTAGCAGCTCTGGCCTTTCCAATGAGCAGTTCTTC. Translating it yields CASSSGLSNEQFF. This chain joins TRBV7-7 and TRBJ2-1; no firm D call. The CDR3 sequence is 13 residues long. The germline CDR1 and CDR2 sequences are SSHAT and FNYEAQ (reference sequence).

J is TRBJ2-5 and V is TRBV7-2, with 7 bases matching TRBD2. With V trimmed by 0 bases and J by 1 base, 2 bases remained unmatched. This CDR3 spans 15 amino acids. Germline V CDR1 and CDR2: SGHTA, FQGNSA. The CDR3 is CASSLAAGVQETQYF. CDR3 nucleotide sequence: TGTGCCAGCAGCTTAGCGGCGGGGGTCCAAGAGACCCAGTACTTC.

This clone was seen more than once but under ten times. Other DNA sequences in the sample encode the same CDR3. This chain links TRBV2 with TRBJ1-5; D not certain. V lost 3 bases and J 0 bases, leaving 6 bases between the germline ends. Germline V CDR1 and CDR2: SNHLY, FYNNEI. CDR3 length: 14 amino acids. The CDR3 DNA reads as TGTGCCAGCAGTGACAGGTATAGCAATCAGCCCCAGCATTTT. The encoded protein is CASSDRYSNQPQHF.

The chain employs TRBV11-1 and TRBJ2-3; 13 bases are a match to TRBD2. The CDR3 is 18 amino acids. The J segment lost 9 bases and the V segment lost 3 bases, leaving 15 bases of the junction unmatched. Germline CDR1 and CDR2: SGHAT and FQDESV (reference sequence). The CDR3 protein is CASSFGTSGAAGVGTQYF. The DNA for the CDR3 is TGTGCCAGCAGCTTTGGGACTAGCGGGGCGGCCGGAGTGGGGACGCAGTATTTT.

The chain couples TRBV7-9 to TRBJ1-3; D is perhaps TRBD1 (5 bases). The CDR3 sequence is 17 residues long. CDR1 is SEHNR and CDR2 is FQNEAQ in the germline V gene (reference sequence). V was cut by 1 base and J by 0 bases, with 13 bases left in between. The CDR3 DNA reads TGTGCCAGCAGCTTAGTCAGACAGTTTTACTCTGGAAACACCATATATTTT. Translated: CASSLVRQFYSGNTIYF.

The chain combines TRBV2 with TRBJ2-1; D unclear. CDR1 and CDR2 from the germline V gene are SNHLY and FYNNEI. Trimming removed 2 bases from V and 8 bases from J, with 22 bases in between. The CDR3 sequence is 17 residues long. CDR3 sequence reads: CASSEYGSQTRFYEQFF. CDR3 bases: TGTGCCAGCAGTGAATACGGCAGCCAGACACGCTTTTATGAGCAGTTCTTC.

The J gene is TRBJ1-3, the V gene TRBV7-9, with 9 bases matching TRBD1. The germline V gene has CDR1 SEHNR and CDR2 FQNEAQ (reference sequence). The CDR3 sequence is 15 residues long. V lost 3 bases, J lost 4 bases, and 4 bases stayed unmatched. DNA for the CDR3: TGTGCCAGCAGCTTTGCGACAGGGGGAGGAAACACCATATATTTT. Translating it yields CASSFATGGGNTIYF.

The CDR3 sequence: CSVDFFSGKLFF. In DNA, the CDR3 is TGCAGCGTTGATTTTTTTTCGGGGAAACTGTTTTTT. The chain uses TRBV29-1 and TRBJ1-4; unclear D gene. CDR3 length equals 12 residues. Germline V gene data show CDR1 as SQVTM and CDR2 as ANQGSEA. V lost 3 bases to trimming and J lost 11 bases, with 13 bases between them. The full variable domain, with the rest looked up from reference TRBV29-1 and TRBJ1-4, is SAVISQKPSRDICQRGTSLTIQCQVDSQVTMMFWYRQQPGQSLTLIATANQGSEATYESGFVIDKFPISRPNLTFSTLTVSNMSPEDSSIYLCSVDFFSGKLFFGSGTQLSVL.

The chain joins TRBV7-2 to TRBJ2-5; D ambiguous. The CDR3 runs to 13 residues. V was trimmed by 5 bases and J by 5 bases, leaving 12 bases between them. CDR1 and CDR2 (germline): SGHTA, FQGNSA. The CDR3 bases are TGTGCCAGCAGCCCCCCAGGTTCCGAGACCCAGTACTTC. Translated, it gives CASSPPGSETQYF.

On this clone itself: Other DNA sequences of this sample code for an identical CDR3. The rearrangement links TRBV2 to TRBJ1-6; D is unresolved. Trimming took 5 bases from V and 5 from J, leaving 4 bases between them. This CDR3 is 12 amino acids long. Germline V lookup: CDR1 SNHLY, CDR2 FYNNEI. The CDR3 region is CASSNNNSPLHF. In nucleotides, the CDR3 is TGTGCCAGCAGTAATAATAATTCACCCCTCCACTTT.

This clone has a handful of counts. This chain uses TRBV6-5 with TRBJ2-7; 8 nucleotides match TRBD1. The V gene's germline CDR1 is MNHEY and CDR2 SVGAGI. With 6 bases clipped from V and 7 bases from J, the junction kept 11 bases outside the gene matches. The CDR3 runs to 14 residues. The CDR3 nucleotides read TGTGCCAGCAGAACCGGACAGGGAGATTGGGAGCAGTACTTC. Its translation is CASRTGQGDWEQYF.

The chain uses TRBV5-4 and TRBJ2-1; 8 positions match TRBD1. The CDR3 totals 14 residues. J was trimmed by 7 bases and V by 4 bases; bases with no gene match: 7. Germline V gives CDR1 SGHNT, CDR2 YYREEE (reference sequence). The CDR3 reads CASSPLTGVNEQFF. The CDR3 DNA reads as TGTGCCAGCAGCCCGTTGACAGGGGTGAATGAGCAGTTCTTC.

The gene calls are TRBV7-2 and TRBJ1-4; a weak D match, TRBD1 (5 bases). V gave up 4 bases and J gave up 6 bases, with 15 bases separating them. CDR3 length: 15 residues. Germline V gene data show CDR1 as SGHTA and CDR2 as FQGNSA. The CDR3 sequence is CASSSDPGGDEKLFF. CDR3 bases: TGTGCCAGCAGCTCAGACCCAGGAGGGGATGAAAAACTGTTTTTT.

As for this clone: One end of the junction is discordant with germline, which a read error may explain. The chain carries TRBV9 and TRBJ1-1; 8 positions match TRBD1. Germline CDR1 reads SGDLS; CDR2 reads YYNGEE. The CDR3 is 13 residues long. CDR3 sequence reads: CAGSQGANTEAFF. In DNA form, the CDR3 reads TGTGCCGGCAGCCAGGGGGCGAACACTGAAGCTTTCTTT.

This chain joins TRBV30 and TRBJ1-2; tentative D call: TRBD1 (5 bases). This CDR3 has 11 amino acids. V gave up 3 bases and J gave up 8 bases, with 10 bases separating them. The germline gives CDR1 GTSNPN, CDR2 SVGIG (reference sequence). CDR3 region: CAWRTQAGYTF. In DNA form, the CDR3 reads TGTGCCTGGAGAACACAGGCGGGCTACACCTTC.

This chain uses TRBV5-4 with TRBJ2-1; maybe TRBD2 (7 bases). The CDR3 has 19 residues. Germline-derived CDR1 and CDR2 are SGHNT and YYREEE (reference sequence). V gave up 0 bases and J gave up 5 bases, with 24 bases separating them. This CDR3 is CASSLGLAGAWLSHNEQFF. In DNA form, the CDR3 reads TGTGCCAGCAGCTTGGGTCTGGCGGGGGCATGGCTTAGTCACAATGAGCAGTTCTTC.

The rearrangement uses TRBV4-3 and TRBJ1-2, with D perhaps matching TRBD1 (5 bases). This CDR3 is built from 14 residues. Trimming took off 5 bases at V and 2 bases at J, with 12 bases between the two ends. The germline CDR1 and CDR2 sequences are LGHNA and YSLEER. CDR3 DNA: TGCGCCAGCAGCGGGGGGAGGGGAAACTATGGCTACACCTTC. Its translation: CASSGGRGNYGYTF.

V and J are TRBV6-5 and TRBJ1-3; no clear D. V gave up 5 bases and J gave up 0 bases, with 5 bases separating them. Germline V gene sequence: CDR1 MNHEY, CDR2 SVGAGI. The CDR3 extends over 13 amino acids. The CDR3 bases are TGTGCCAGCAGTCGGAGCTCTGGAAACACCATATATTTT. Translating gives CASSRSSGNTIYF.

The chain combines TRBV28 with TRBJ2-5; D is uncertain. This CDR3 is 12 amino acids long. In germline, CDR1 is MDHEN, CDR2 SYDVKM. Deletions cut 5 bases from V and 5 bases from J, with 9 bases between. This CDR3 is CASSPLSETQYF. The CDR3 coding sequence is TGTGCCAGCAGTCCCCTTTCTGAGACCCAGTACTTC.

V gene TRBV7-9 combines with J gene TRBJ1-2, with D uncertain. Germline V gene sequence: CDR1 SEHNR, CDR2 FQNEAQ (reference sequence). This CDR3 is built from 13 residues. The ends were cut back, 3 bases at V and 8 bases at J, with 13 bases in the middle. DNA of the CDR3: TGTGCCAGCAGCTTCCGGTTTGGGGAGGGCTACACCTTC. Protein: CASSFRFGEGYTF.

The chain uses TRBV4-3 and TRBJ1-5; the match to TRBD1 covers 7 bases. CDR1 is LGHNA and CDR2 is YSLEER in the germline V gene. V lost 1 base to trimming and J lost 9 bases; unmatched junction nucleotides: 6. The CDR3 has 14 residues. The CDR3 DNA is TGCGCCAGCAGCCAAGGGAGGGGGCATGTGCCCCAGCATTTT. Translated: CASSQGRGHVPQHF.

This rearrangement joins TRBV4-1 to TRBJ2-1, with TRBD2 as a possible D gene (7 bases). The CDR3 has 14 amino acids. V gave up 4 bases and J gave up 7 bases, with 14 bases separating them. CDR1 and CDR2 (germline): MGHRA, YSYEKL. The CDR3 coding sequence is TGCGCCAGCAGCCTCGACCGGGGGGCTAATGAGCAGTTCTTC. Encoded protein: CASSLDRGANEQFF.

The genes are TRBV19 and TRBJ1-2; 11 nucleotides agree with TRBD1. V shed 1 base, J shed 4 bases, and the junction held 8 bases outside the gene matches. This CDR3 has 17 residues. Looked up from germline, CDR1 is LNHDA and CDR2 is SQIVND (reference sequence). The chain's CDR3 is CASSIALAGQGAYGYTF. Written as DNA, the CDR3 is TGTGCCAGTAGTATAGCTCTCGCCGGACAGGGGGCCTATGGCTACACCTTC.

In this sample, this clone turned up a few times. This chain uses TRBV6-5 with TRBJ2-7, with D perhaps matching TRBD1 (6 bases). Trimming left V 5 bases short and J 0 bases short, with 14 bases between. In germline, CDR1 is MNHEY, CDR2 SVGAGI. The CDR3 sequence is 15 residues long. CDR3 nucleotides: TGTGCCAGCAGTCTAGGGACACCGATCTCCTACGAGCAGTACTTC. Translated, it gives CASSLGTPISYEQYF.

The rearrangement joins TRBV9 to TRBJ2-7; TRBD1 agrees at 7 bases. V trimming: 0 bases; J trimming: 5 bases; junction bases outside the gene matches: 8. Germline V CDR1 and CDR2: SGDLS, YYNGEE. There are 15 residues in the CDR3. The CDR3 region has the DNA TGTGCCAGCAGCGTAGGTGGGACAGCACTGAACGAGCAGTACTTC. Its protein product is CASSVGGTALNEQYF.

This clone has just one count. The gene calls are TRBV19 and TRBJ1-1, with D perhaps matching TRBD1 (6 bases). Germline V lookup: CDR1 LNHDA, CDR2 SQIVND (reference sequence). V was cut by 7 bases and J by 0 bases, with 21 bases left in between. The CDR3 is 17 residues long. The CDR3 DNA follows: TGTGCCAGTACCGCAACCCAAGACAGGCGTGTGAACACTGAAGCTTTCTTT. It specifies CASTATQDRRVNTEAFF. The full variable domain, rest sourced from reference TRBV19 and TRBJ1-1, is DGGITQSPKYLFRKEGQNVTLSCEQNLNHDAMYWYRQDPGQGLRLIYYSQIVNDFQKGDIAEGYSVSREKKESFPLTVTSAQKNPTAFYLCASTATQDRRVNTEAFFGQGTRLTVV.

The chain carries TRBV11-2 and TRBJ2-1; 12 bases agree with TRBD2. CDR3 size: 17 residues. Trimming at V came to 1 base and at J to 5 bases, leaving 6 bases not matched to a gene. The germline CDR1 and CDR2 sequences are SGHAT and FQNNGV. The CDR3 region is CASSLVTSGGPNNEQFF. CDR3 coding DNA: TGTGCCAGCAGCTTAGTAACTAGCGGGGGGCCCAACAATGAGCAGTTCTTC.

This clone was picked up a small number of times. The sample contains more than one DNA sequence encoding this CDR3. The chain couples TRBV7-6 to TRBJ2-7; possibly TRBD1 for D (6 bases). The germline CDR1 and CDR2 sequences are SGHVS and FNYEAQ. The length of the CDR3 is 15 residues. V was clipped by 4 bases and J by 2 bases, with 15 bases between them. CDR3 in DNA: TGTGCCAGCAGCTCCCCTGGTCAGGGGACCTACGAGCAGTACTTC. This translates into CASSSPGQGTYEQYF.